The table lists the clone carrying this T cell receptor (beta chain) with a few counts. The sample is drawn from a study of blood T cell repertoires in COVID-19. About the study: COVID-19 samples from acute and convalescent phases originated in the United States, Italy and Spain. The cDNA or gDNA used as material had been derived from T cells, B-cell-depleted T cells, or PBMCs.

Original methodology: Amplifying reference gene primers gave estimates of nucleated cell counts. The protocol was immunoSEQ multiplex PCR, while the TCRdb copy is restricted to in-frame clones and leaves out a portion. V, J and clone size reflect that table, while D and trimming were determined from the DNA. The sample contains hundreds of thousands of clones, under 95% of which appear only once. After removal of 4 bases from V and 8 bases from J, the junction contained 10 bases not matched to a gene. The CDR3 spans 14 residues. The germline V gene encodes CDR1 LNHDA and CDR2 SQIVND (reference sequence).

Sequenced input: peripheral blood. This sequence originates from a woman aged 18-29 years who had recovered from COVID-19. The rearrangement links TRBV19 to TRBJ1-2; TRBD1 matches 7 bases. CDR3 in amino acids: CASSTRRTGGGYTF. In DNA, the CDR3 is TGTGCCAGTAGTACCCGTAGGACAGGCGGGGGCTACACCTTC. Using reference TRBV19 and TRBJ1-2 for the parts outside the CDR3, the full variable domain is DGGITQSPKYLFRKEGQNVTLSCEQNLNHDAMYWYRQDPGQGLRLIYYSQIVNDFQKGDIAEGYSVSREKKESFPLTVTSAQKNPTAFYLCASSTRRTGGGYTFGSGTRLTVV.